This T cell receptor (beta chain) was obtained from a study of blood T cell repertoires in COVID-19. In the study overall: From the United States, Italy and Spain came samples of acute and convalescent COVID-19.

The protocol was immunoSEQ multiplex PCR, while the TCRdb copy is restricted to in-frame clones and leaves out a portion. Here the sample spans 190,000 or so clones, about 83% being singletons. CDR1 is LNHDA and CDR2 is SQIVND in the germline V gene (reference sequence). Trimming took 4 bases from V and 2 from J, leaving 8 bases between them. The CDR3 totals 13 residues. J is TRBJ2-5 and V is TRBV19; D not resolved. This TCR came from a woman in her late teens or twenties who had recovered from COVID-19. The sequencing sample was made of peripheral blood. The DNA of the CDR3 is TGTGCCAGTAGTACCGCACTGCAAGAGACCCAGTACTTC. Its translation: CASSTALQETQYF.